A single sample gave rise to the 5 T cell receptor beta chains below, sequenced in a study of blood T cell repertoires in COVID-19. The method was immunoSEQ multiplex PCR; TCRdb's version includes in-frame clones alone and lacks a portion of them. Among 50,000 to 70,000 clones listed, 79% were seen once. The sample taken for sequencing was peripheral blood. The receptors were gathered from a man between 60 and 75 years old with acute or convalescent COVID-19.

V gene TRBV7-9 combines with J gene TRBJ2-1; TRBD1 matches at 10 bases. The CDR3 sequence is 15 residues long. From germline, CDR1 is SEHNR and CDR2 FQNEAQ (reference sequence). The V and J ends lost 5 bases and 3 bases, in that order; junction bases with no gene match: 4. The CDR3 bases are TGTGCCAGCAGCCCCGGGACAGGGGTCTACAATGAGCAGTTCTTC. It specifies CASSPGTGVYNEQFF.

This clone showed up just a few times. The chain recombines TRBV19 with TRBJ2-3; the match to TRBD1 covers 8 bases. The CDR3 extends over 16 amino acids. In germline, CDR1 is LNHDA, CDR2 SQIVND (reference sequence). V trimming: 6 bases; J trimming: 3 bases; junction bases outside the gene matches: 11. CDR3 in amino acids: CASSLFATGVTDTQYF. In DNA form, the CDR3 reads TGTGCCAGTAGCCTCTTTGCGACAGGGGTGACAGATACGCAGTATTTT.

The genes are TRBV28 and TRBJ2-1; 7 bases are a match to TRBD2. The germline V gene encodes CDR1 MDHEN and CDR2 SYDVKM. The V gene end was trimmed by 6 bases and the J gene end by 9 bases; junction bases not matched to a gene: 14. The CDR3 runs to 15 residues. The CDR3, as DNA: TGTGCCAGCAGCCCTTGGGCTAGCGGTGATGGTGAGCAGTTCTTC. Its protein product is CASSPWASGDGEQFF.

J is TRBJ2-5 and V is TRBV30; D might be TRBD1 (5 bases). The V end lost 2 bases, the J end lost 5 bases, and 18 bases lay between the germline ends. Germline V gene data show CDR1 as GTSNPN and CDR2 as SVGIG (reference sequence). The CDR3 is 15 amino acids. CDR3 residues: CAWSWAQDLGETQYF. The CDR3 region has the DNA TGTGCCTGGAGTTGGGCACAGGACCTAGGGGAGACCCAGTACTTC.

The chain links TRBV11-2 to TRBJ2-3; D gene ambiguous. The CDR3 has 16 amino acids. The V and J ends lost 4 bases and 2 bases respectively, with 16 bases between them. Germline V lookup: CDR1 SGHAT, CDR2 FQNNGV. The CDR3 DNA reads TGTGCCAGCAGCTCGCCCTCTAGAAGCCACACAGATACGCAGTATTTT. Amino acid sequence: CASSSPSRSHTDTQYF.